The 31 T cell receptor beta chains presented below share a single source sample, sequenced in a study of blood T cell repertoires in COVID-19. The method was immunoSEQ multiplex PCR; TCRdb's version includes in-frame clones alone and lacks a portion of them. The sample lists tens of thousands of clones, 80% to 90% occurring once. Sequenced input: peripheral blood. The origin of the receptors is a human donor in a cohort sampled during active COVID-19.

In nucleotides, the CDR3 is TGTGCCAGCAGCTCCGGGATAGGTTCCCAGTACTTC. Its protein product is CASSSGIGSQYF. V usage is TRBV7-9 and J usage is TRBJ2-5; a weak D match, TRBD2 (5 bases). CDR3 length: 12 amino acids. V gave up 4 bases and J gave up 9 bases, with 12 bases separating them. Looked up from germline, CDR1 is SEHNR and CDR2 is FQNEAQ (reference sequence).

This chain uses TRBV5-1 with TRBJ2-3; D unresolved. The CDR3 runs 13 residues. Between the trimmed V and J ends, which lost 6 bases and 0 bases, there was a span of 8 bases. Germline assignment: CDR1 SGHRS and CDR2 YFSETQ. The CDR3 DNA reads as TGCGCCAGCACGAGGTACAGCACAGATACGCAGTATTTT. This translates into CASTRYSTDTQYF.

The V and J genes are TRBV19 and TRBJ2-1, with 9 nucleotides matching TRBD2. The CDR3 contains 16 residues. Germline values: CDR1 LNHDA, CDR2 SQIVND (reference sequence). Trimming removed 3 bases from V and 4 bases from J; junction bases left unmatched: 7. CDR3 coding DNA: TGTGCCAGTAGTATTATGCGGGGGGGCGGTTACAATGAGCAGTTCTTC. Encoded protein: CASSIMRGGGYNEQFF.

The chain carries TRBV7-9 and TRBJ2-7, with D perhaps TRBD2 (6 bases). CDR1 and CDR2 (germline): SEHNR, FQNEAQ (reference sequence). V was clipped by 0 bases and J by 5 bases, with 8 bases between them. The CDR3 extends over 13 amino acids. The CDR3, as DNA: TGTGCCAGCAGCTTAGCGGGGGGAAACGAGCAGTACTTC. It translates to CASSLAGGNEQYF.

This sequence joins TRBV10-3 and TRBJ2-2; 9 bases agree with TRBD1. Trimming cost V 5 bases and J 5 bases; bases outside gene matches: 6. CDR1 is ENHRY, CDR2 SYGVKD, per germline. This CDR3 is 15 amino acids long. CDR3 sequence reads: CAISWTGVGTGELFF. DNA for the CDR3: TGTGCCATCAGTTGGACAGGGGTGGGGACCGGGGAGCTGTTTTTT.

This rearrangement joins TRBV5-1 to TRBJ1-2; D is possibly TRBD1 (6 bases). There are 16 residues in the CDR3. V was trimmed by 0 bases and J by 2 bases, leaving 14 bases between them. CDR1 and CDR2 (germline): SGHRS, YFSETQ. This CDR3 is CASSLEQGPQNYGYTF. CDR3 in DNA: TGCGCCAGCAGCTTGGAGCAGGGGCCCCAAAACTATGGCTACACCTTC.

The rearrangement joins TRBV20-1 to TRBJ2-1; TRBD2 aligns across 7 bases. J gave up 5 bases and V 3 bases, and 7 bases lay outside the gene matches. The CDR3 is 14 residues long. The germline gives CDR1 DFQATT, CDR2 SNEGSKA (reference sequence). CDR3 bases: TGCAGTGCTAGTCGCCCAGCGGGGAACAATGAGCAGTTCTTC. Translated, it gives CSASRPAGNNEQFF.

The rearrangement links TRBV29-1 to TRBJ2-3, with 10 positions matching TRBD1. The CDR3 is 15 amino acids. Germline assignment: CDR1 SQVTM and CDR2 ANQGSEA. V lost 5 bases to trimming and J lost 5 bases; unmatched junction nucleotides: 10. For the CDR3, the DNA is TGCAGCGTTCCCCGTGACAGGGGGCGCGGAGATACGCAGTATTTT. This codes for CSVPRDRGRGDTQYF.

V is TRBV19 and J is TRBJ1-5; D gene uncertain. Germline CDR1 and CDR2: LNHDA and SQIVND (reference sequence). V shed 4 bases and J shed 4 bases, with 14 bases lying between them. This CDR3 contains 15 residues. The CDR3 protein is CASSKKHKENQPQHF. The CDR3 nucleotides are TGTGCCAGTAGTAAGAAACACAAAGAAAATCAGCCCCAGCATTTT. The variable domain in full, with the rest retrieved from reference TRBV19 and TRBJ1-5, is DGGITQSPKYLFRKEGQNVTLSCEQNLNHDAMYWYRQDPGQGLRLIYYSQIVNDFQKGDIAEGYSVSREKKESFPLTVTSAQKNPTAFYLCASSKKHKENQPQHFGDGTRLSIL.

The V and J genes are TRBV13 and TRBJ2-1, with 10 positions matching TRBD2. Germline V gene sequence: CDR1 PRHDT, CDR2 FYEKMQ (reference sequence). V lost 0 bases, J lost 6 bases, and 5 bases stayed unmatched. CDR3 length: 16 amino acids. The CDR3, as DNA: TGTGCCAGCAGCTTAGGCCCTAGCGGGAGATTCAATGAGCAGTTCTTC. Translated, it gives CASSLGPSGRFNEQFF.

The chain combines TRBV2 with TRBJ2-3; D call uncertain. The CDR3 runs to 15 residues. Germline loops: CDR1 SNHLY, CDR2 FYNNEI. V lost 3 bases to trimming and J lost 0 bases, with 10 bases between them. The CDR3 region has the DNA TGTGCCAGCAGTGAGGCGGAGATTAGCACAGATACGCAGTATTTT. Its translation: CASSEAEISTDTQYF.

The V call is TRBV7-6, the J call TRBJ2-2, with 10 bases aligning to TRBD1. Germline lookup yields CDR1 SGHVS and CDR2 FNYEAQ. CDR3 length equals 17 residues. Trimming took 1 base from V and 3 from J; bases not matched to a gene: 5. CDR3 in DNA: TGTGCCAGCAGCTTAGTTGGGACAGGGGAGTACACCGGGGAGCTGTTTTTT. As protein: CASSLVGTGEYTGELFF.

The rearrangement links TRBV19 to TRBJ2-5; 10 bases fit TRBD1. The germline gives CDR1 LNHDA, CDR2 SQIVND (reference sequence). Losses at the gene ends were 3 bases for V and 5 bases for J; bases not matched to a gene: 3. The CDR3 is 14 amino acids. The CDR3 DNA reads TGTGCCAGTAGTATGGGGACAGGGGTTGAGACCCAGTACTTC. Protein sequence: CASSMGTGVETQYF.

The CDR3 loop reads CASSPPGLQETQYF. CDR3 bases: TGTGCCAGCTCACCACCGGGACTCCAAGAGACCCAGTACTTC. This chain uses TRBV18 with TRBJ2-5; D may be TRBD2 (6 bases). Germline V gene lookup returns CDR1 KGHSH and CDR2 LQKENI. CDR3 length: 14 amino acids. Trimming cost V 0 bases and J 1 base, with 6 bases left between them.

The count of this clone is one. The chain joins TRBV5-1 to TRBJ1-3, with D unclear. Germline CDR1 SGHRS, CDR2 YFSETQ. With 4 bases removed from V and 4 bases from J, the gap between germline ends came to 12 bases. This CDR3 is 14 amino acids long. This chain's CDR3 is CASSPLLAGNTIYF. The CDR3, as DNA: TGCGCCAGCAGCCCTCTACTAGCAGGAAACACCATATATTTT.

The chain combines TRBV5-1 with TRBJ1-1; 8 positions agree with TRBD1. The CDR3 has 14 residues. V dropped 3 bases and J dropped 2; count of bases not matched to a gene: 3. Germline-derived CDR1 and CDR2 are SGHRS and YFSETQ. The CDR3 DNA is TGCGCCAGCAGCTCACAGGGGGGAAACACTGAAGCTTTCTTT. Translated, it gives CASSSQGGNTEAFF.

The chain employs TRBV29-1 and TRBJ1-2; TRBD1 matches at 8 bases. Germline V gene lookup returns CDR1 SQVTM and CDR2 ANQGSEA. The CDR3 has 12 residues. The ends lost 2 bases at V and 5 bases at J; junction bases unmatched: 1. The CDR3 DNA sequence: TGCAGCGTTGAAAGACAGGGGTATGGCTACACCTTC. Its protein product is CSVERQGYGYTF.

The CDR3 sequence: CASTPWSGPRGTGELFF. As DNA, the CDR3 is TGTGCCAGCACCCCATGGTCGGGTCCTCGAGGCACCGGGGAGCTGTTTTTT. The rearrangement uses TRBV27 and TRBJ2-2; D not resolved. V shed 7 bases and J shed 4 bases, with 22 bases lying between them. Germline V gene sequence: CDR1 MNHEY, CDR2 SMNVEV (reference sequence). This CDR3 spans 17 amino acids.

V usage is TRBV10-3 and J usage is TRBJ1-1, with no clear D. From germline, CDR1 is ENHRY and CDR2 SYGVKD. V dropped 5 bases and J dropped 7 bases, with 14 bases sitting between them. The CDR3 is 13 amino acids. The CDR3 is CAISPVQRVEAFF. CDR3 sequence (DNA): TGTGCCATCAGTCCGGTCCAGAGGGTTGAAGCTTTCTTT.

The gene calls are TRBV6-5 and TRBJ2-2; weak D call: TRBD2 (6 bases). Germline V gene data show CDR1 as MNHEY and CDR2 as SVGAGI. V was pared by 6 bases and J by 2 bases, with 10 bases between. The CDR3 runs to 14 residues. For the CDR3, the DNA is TGTGCCAGCAGACCGGGACTTAACACCGGGGAGCTGTTTTTT. This encodes CASRPGLNTGELFF.

The CDR3 region has the DNA TGTGCCAGCAGGACGGGGGGAATTTACGAGCAGTACTTC. Protein product: CASRTGGIYEQYF. The chain combines TRBV28 with TRBJ2-7, with 7 positions matching TRBD2. The germline V gene has CDR1 MDHEN and CDR2 SYDVKM. The CDR3 is made up of 13 amino acids. The V gene end was trimmed by 6 bases and the J gene end by 4 bases; junction bases not matched to a gene: 6.

The table lists this clone with a few counts. The chain joins TRBV18 to TRBJ1-2, with D perhaps matching TRBD1 (5 bases). Germline CDR1 is KGHSH and CDR2 is LQKENI. V was pared by 3 bases and J by 1 base, with 9 bases between. The CDR3 has 14 residues. CDR3 sequence reads: CASSPLQDNYGYTF. As DNA, the CDR3 is TGTGCCAGCTCACCGTTACAGGATAACTATGGCTACACCTTC. The full variable domain, its missing parts supplied by reference TRBV18 and TRBJ1-2, is NAGVMQNPRHLVRRRGQEARLRCSPMKGHSHVYWYRQLPEEGLKFMVYLQKENIIDESGMPKERFSAEFPKEGPSILRIQQVVRGDSAAYFCASSPLQDNYGYTFGSGTRLTVV.

This sequence joins TRBV20-1 and TRBJ2-5; D is uncertain. CDR3 length: 12 amino acids. V was clipped by 3 bases and J by 5 bases, with 10 bases between them. Germline V gene sequence: CDR1 DFQATT, CDR2 SNEGSKA (reference sequence). CDR3 in DNA: TGCAGTGCTAGTGTATACTCTGAGACCCAGTACTTC. It codes for CSASVYSETQYF.

The chain uses TRBV2 and TRBJ1-1, with 7 bases matching TRBD1. The germline V gene has CDR1 SNHLY and CDR2 FYNNEI. The V gene end was trimmed by 6 bases and the J gene end by 2 bases; junction bases not matched to a gene: 15. The CDR3 runs to 17 residues. The CDR3 nucleotides read TGTGCCAGCAGGGGAAACCTAGGGACAGCATCAAACACTGAAGCTTTCTTT. Translation: CASRGNLGTASNTEAFF.

The chain has TRBV6-5 and TRBJ1-4, with 11 bases matching TRBD1. Germline trimming cut 5 bases from V and 10 bases from J; bases unmatched to any gene: 9. Germline V gene sequence: CDR1 MNHEY, CDR2 SVGAGI. The CDR3 length is 15 residues. The CDR3 nucleotides are TGTGCCAGCAGTCCTCTGGGGGGACAGGGGGGAAAACTGTTTTTT. Translating it yields CASSPLGGQGGKLFF.

This chain connects TRBV11-1 to TRBJ2-5; TRBD2 agrees at 9 bases. The CDR3 totals 18 residues. The V gene's germline CDR1 is SGHAT and CDR2 FQDESV (reference sequence). Unmatched junction bases numbered 12, after V lost 0 bases and J lost 4 bases. This chain's CDR3 is CASSLAFSGGQGGETQYF. In nucleotides, the CDR3 is TGTGCCAGCAGCTTAGCGTTTAGCGGGGGTCAGGGCGGAGAGACCCAGTACTTC. The full variable domain, rest sourced from reference TRBV11-1 and TRBJ2-5, is EAEVAQSPRYKITEKSQAVAFWCDPISGHATLYWYRQILGQGPELLVQFQDESVVDDSQLPKDRFSAERLKGVDSTLKIQPAELGDSAMYLCASSLAFSGGQGGETQYFGPGTRLLVL.

V gene TRBV6-6 combines with J gene TRBJ1-4; D remains ambiguous. Germline V gene data show CDR1 as MNHNY and CDR2 as SVGAGI (reference sequence). This CDR3 is 14 amino acids long. V lost 6 bases to trimming and J lost 7 bases, with 15 bases between them. DNA of the CDR3: TGTGCCAGCAGCCACAGTGAGGGCGGTGAAAAACTGTTTTTT. It encodes CASSHSEGGEKLFF.

This rearrangement joins TRBV4-1 to TRBJ1-2; 9 positions agree with TRBD1. Trimming cost V 4 bases and J 8 bases; bases outside gene matches: 17. Germline CDR1 reads MGHRA; CDR2 reads YSYEKL. The CDR3 has 17 amino acids. Here the CDR3 reads CASSPQGQGGTRGGYTF. For the CDR3, the DNA is TGCGCCAGCAGCCCACAGGGACAGGGAGGGACCAGGGGAGGCTACACCTTC.

The chain links TRBV28 to TRBJ2-7; TRBD2 agrees at 14 bases. CDR3 size: 15 residues. The germline V gene has CDR1 MDHEN and CDR2 SYDVKM. J gave up 4 bases and V 3 bases, and 2 bases lay outside the gene matches. CDR3 coding DNA: TGTGCCAGCAGTTTGGGACTAGCGGGAGAATACGAGCAGTACTTC. This encodes CASSLGLAGEYEQYF.

The chain has TRBV28 and TRBJ1-4; D is possibly TRBD1 (6 bases). In germline, CDR1 is MDHEN, CDR2 SYDVKM. The CDR3 totals 17 residues. V was trimmed by 7 bases and J by 10 bases, leaving 28 bases between them. This CDR3 is CASITSGGGARSGKLFF. The CDR3 DNA follows: TGTGCCAGCATTACCTCGGGGGGCGGGGCACGAAGTGGAAAACTGTTTTTT.

This sequence joins TRBV5-5 and TRBJ2-7, with 9 bases identical to TRBD1. Germline V gene lookup returns CDR1 SGHKS and CDR2 YYEKEE (reference sequence). The V and J ends lost 4 bases and 6 bases, in that order; junction bases with no gene match: 5. The CDR3 loop spans 13 amino acids. CDR3 loop: CASSPGQGGEQYF. In nucleotides, the CDR3 is TGTGCCAGCAGCCCGGGACAGGGCGGCGAGCAGTACTTC.